This T cell receptor beta chain was retrieved from a study of blood T cells in healthy people across ages (dated by TCRdb to between 2014 and 2017). A note on the overall study: In model experiments, roughly one uniquely barcoded TCR beta cDNA molecule per two T cells was captured by template switching. To track age-related changes in TCR beta repertoire diversity, the study relied on deep sequencing normalized with unique cDNA molecular identifiers. Donors of different ages were randomly distributed across sequencing lanes to avoid experimental bias. Donors were grouped into four age groups: young (average about 15 years), middle-aged (39), aged (about 60) and long-lived (less than 85). For two donors (one aged 18 to 30 and one aged 80 or older), the study analyzed two additional independent replicas of 1 million unique cDNA reads from the same blood draw.

This clonotype appeared many times. Its antigen remains undetermined. No per-base quality is available; no much larger clone lies one base away. Library preparation was by 5' RACE. The data were produced on an Illumina HiSeq 2500. A second PCR of 7 to 11 cycles was run with a J-beta primer mix and a sample-barcoded 5' primer. Each TCR beta cDNA molecule received a unique molecular identifier from a template-switch 5' adaptor carrying 12 random nucleotides. Each sample yielded at least 3 million CDR3-containing paired-end reads. First-strand cDNA was synthesized from all RNA with the Mint cDNA synthesis kit, primed by a TRBC-specific oligonucleotide. Following uracil-DNA glycosylase treatment, a first 18-cycle PCR with universal primers M1SS and BC2_uni_R was performed on all cDNA. As for how the authors treated the data: For normalization, 1 million high-quality reads, each with a distinct molecular identifier, were randomly selected from each sample. Reads with shared molecular identifiers were discarded instead of being binned into consensus sequences. MiTCR, with a Q25 quality threshold and the strictest error-elimination algorithm, was used for CDR3 identification, clonotype clustering and error correction. A nonparametric unseen species model with Euler transformation was used to estimate a lower bound on total TCR beta diversity. TCRdb cleaned the public reads at Q25 with fastp, built clones with MiXCR and kept in-frame beta chains. Rows with a matching CDR3 protein are joined into one entry that keeps the most common DNA and genes. Here the V and J calls rest on TCRdb's processing, not on the authors' analysis. The sample records around 650,000 distinct CDR3 sequences, around 43% of which are singletons. The leading ten clones occupy around 30% of the sample.

The 39 donors, aged roughly 6 to 90 years, were systemically healthy Caucasian individuals from Russia. Each donor gave about 9.2 milliliters of peripheral blood, drawn into EDTA-treated Vacutainer tubes. Ficoll-Paque density-gradient centrifugation was used to isolate PBMCs, with at least 6 million per sample. Total RNA was extracted from PBMCs with Trizol reagent, with at least 5 micrograms obtained per sample. Naive CD45RAhigh/CD27high T cell percentages were measured by flow cytometry on a PBMC aliquot from every donor. Study-wide findings and limitations: The CMV infection status of donors was not known, potentially confounding age-related changes in expanded clonotypes. The long-lived group showed more naive CD4+ T cells, fewer expanded clones and increased TCR diversity than the aged group, suggesting age selection. Observed TCR beta diversity correlated strongly with the percentage of naive T cells measured by flow cytometry. As age increased, observed TCR beta diversity per million T cells dropped in a roughly linear way, and a significant reduction was already evident by age roughly 36. Bulk unsorted PBMC profiling prevented conclusive comparison of naive and antigen-experienced compartments. Estimates of total diversity based on one million sequenced T cells were considered lower bounds and underestimates.

CDR1 and CDR2 were assigned from the germline V gene (reference sequence) as DFQATT and SNEGSKA. Between the V and J ends, shortened by 3 bases and 1 base respectively, the junction contains 6 bases. The CDR3, cysteine through phenylalanine, is 12 amino acids long. Just the 36-base CDR3 DNA is kept, in frame starting at base 1. The specimen sequenced was blood. This receptor was identified in a man at least 80 years old in good health. The rearrangement joined TRBV20-1 to TRBJ1-2; the D gene lacks a confident call. Here the CDR3 is given as CSASGLNYGYTF. In nucleotides, the sequence is TGCAGTGCTAGTGGTCTTAACTATGGCTACACCTTC.